This T cell receptor beta chain was sequenced during a study of Graves' ophthalmopathy and Graves' hyperthyroidism. This clonotype was seen ten or more times. Its antigen remains unidentified. Trimming took 4 bases from V and 1 from J, leaving 8 bases between them. The CDR3 spans 14 residues. Germline assignment: CDR1 SNHLY and CDR2 FYNNEI. Overall study findings and caveats: Sensitivity of approximately 88% and specificity of about 81% were achieved when a 13-signature model separated ophthalmopathy from stable hyperthyroidism. Among expanded thyroid clonotypes above 0.001 frequency, most also occurred in blood.

Amplifying from RNA transcripts, the study obtained TCR beta CDR3 regions. The library came from an HTBI-primed first-round RT-PCR and a second-round multiplex PCR. TCRdb analysed the multiplex PCR reads with MiXCR anew, one entry per CDR3 protein. The table shows roughly 480,000 distinct CDR3 sequences, with around an eighth occurring only once. Serum thyroxine and TRAb, along with clinical symptoms, thyroid ultrasound and orbital computed tomography, were what diagnosis relied on. The sequence derives from a woman aged 30 to 39 with Graves' ophthalmopathy. J is TRBJ1-5 and V is TRBV2; D is undetermined. The source material was blood. The CDR3 nucleotides read TGTGCCAGCAGTGCCAGCGTAAGCAATCAGCCCCAGCATTTT. Protein sequence: CASSASVSNQPQHF.